This record looks at one TCR beta chain sequence and its context. Its antigen is undetermined. This CDR3 has 15 amino acids. Per germline, CDR1 SGDLS and CDR2 YYNGEE. The V end lost 2 bases, the J end lost 1 base, and 11 bases lay between the germline ends. This specimen belongs to a study of T cell responses to AZD1222 COVID-19 vaccine. The method was immunoSEQ multiplex PCR; TCRdb's version includes in-frame clones alone and lacks a portion of them. The profile shows approximately 140,000 clones, roughly 90% of them singletons. Whole-study results and caveats: The reported proportion of spike-specific TCRs targeting unmutated variant regions was nearly half.

The V gene is TRBV9, the J gene TRBJ2-3, with D uncertain. Sequenced material: peripheral blood, taken on day 0 of AZD1222 vaccination. This receptor was obtained from an adult in good health. The CDR3 nucleotides are TGTGCCAGCAGCGTGAAAAGGGTCGGCACAGATACGCAGTATTTT. This codes for CASSVKRVGTDTQYF.